This T cell receptor (beta chain) stems from a study of T cells after yellow fever vaccination. Whole-study findings and limits: Re-detected after boosting: most primary clones, 96% of CD4 and under 90% of CD8.

Germline V CDR1 and CDR2: DFQATT, SNEGSKA (reference sequence). V lost 3 bases to trimming and J lost 4 bases, with 6 bases between them. The CDR3 spans 11 residues. This clonotype was counted only a few times. Its antigen is currently unknown. MiXCR, applied by TCRdb to the 5' RACE reads, yields one record per CDR3 protein. The sample includes 450,000 to 600,000 distinct CDR3 sequences, around 16% of them seen just once. The sequences come from PBMCs, collected 5 days after the first yellow fever vaccination. The receptor comes from a man younger than 35 who received the YFV17D yellow fever vaccine. The chain is built from TRBV20-1 and TRBJ1-2; perhaps TRBD1 as D (5 bases). CDR3 in amino acids: CSARGGYGYTF. Here the CDR3 DNA reads TGCAGTGCTAGGGGGGGCTATGGCTACACCTTC.